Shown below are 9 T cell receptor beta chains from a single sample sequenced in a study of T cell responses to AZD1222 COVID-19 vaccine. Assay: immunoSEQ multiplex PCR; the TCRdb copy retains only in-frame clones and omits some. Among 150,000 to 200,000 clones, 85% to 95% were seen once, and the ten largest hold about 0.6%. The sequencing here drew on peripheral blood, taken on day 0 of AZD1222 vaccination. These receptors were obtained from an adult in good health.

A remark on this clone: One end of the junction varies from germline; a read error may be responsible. CDR3 protein: CASSLDRGLGRNQPQHF. The DNA of the CDR3 is TGTGCCAGTAGTTTAGACAGGGGGCTGGGTCGCAATCAGCCCCAGCATTTT. This chain links TRBV19 with TRBJ1-5; TRBD1 matches at 10 bases. The V gene's germline CDR1 is LNHDA and CDR2 SQIVND (reference sequence). CDR3 length: 17 residues.

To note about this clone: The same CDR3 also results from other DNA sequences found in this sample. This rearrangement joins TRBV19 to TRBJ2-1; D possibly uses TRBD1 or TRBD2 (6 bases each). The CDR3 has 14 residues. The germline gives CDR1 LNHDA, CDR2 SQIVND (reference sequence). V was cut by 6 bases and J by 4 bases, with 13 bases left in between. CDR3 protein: CASSGGGVYNEQFF. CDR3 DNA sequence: TGTGCCAGTAGCGGGGGCGGAGTGTACAATGAGCAGTTCTTC.

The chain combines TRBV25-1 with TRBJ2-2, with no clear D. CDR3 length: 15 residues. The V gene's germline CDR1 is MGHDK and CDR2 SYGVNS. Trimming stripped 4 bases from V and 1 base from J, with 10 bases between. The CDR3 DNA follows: TGTGCCAGCAGTGCCCCGACTGTGAACACCGGGGAGCTGTTTTTT. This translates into CASSAPTVNTGELFF. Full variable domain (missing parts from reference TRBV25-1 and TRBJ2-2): EADIYQTPRYLVIGTGKKITLECSQTMGHDKMYWYQQDPGMELHLIHYSYGVNSTEKGDLSSESTVSRIRTEHFPLTLESARPSHTSQYLCASSAPTVNTGELFFGEGSRLTVL.

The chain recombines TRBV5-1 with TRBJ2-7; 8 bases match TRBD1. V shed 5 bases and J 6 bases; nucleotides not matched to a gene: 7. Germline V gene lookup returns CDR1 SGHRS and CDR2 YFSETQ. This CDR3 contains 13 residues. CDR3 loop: CASRWTGSAEQYF. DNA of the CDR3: TGCGCCAGCAGGTGGACAGGGTCCGCCGAGCAGTACTTC.

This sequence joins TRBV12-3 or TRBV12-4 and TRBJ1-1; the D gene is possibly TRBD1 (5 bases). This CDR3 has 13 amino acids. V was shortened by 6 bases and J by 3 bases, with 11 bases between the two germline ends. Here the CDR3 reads CASRGDGDTEAFF. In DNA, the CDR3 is TGTGCCAGCAGGGGGGACGGAGACACTGAAGCTTTCTTT.

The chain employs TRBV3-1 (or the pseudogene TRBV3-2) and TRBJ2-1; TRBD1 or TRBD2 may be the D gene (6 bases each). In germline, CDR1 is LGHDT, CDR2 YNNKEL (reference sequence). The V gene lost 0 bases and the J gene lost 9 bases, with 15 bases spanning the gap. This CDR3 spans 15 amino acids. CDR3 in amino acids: CASSQEALRGAEQFF. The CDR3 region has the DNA TGTGCCAGCAGCCAAGAAGCGCTTAGGGGGGCTGAGCAGTTCTTC.

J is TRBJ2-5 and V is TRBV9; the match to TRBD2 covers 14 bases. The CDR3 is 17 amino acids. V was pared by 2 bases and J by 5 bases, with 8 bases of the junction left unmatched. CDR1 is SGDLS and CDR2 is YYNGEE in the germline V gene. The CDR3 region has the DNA TGTGCCAGCAGCGTGGGGACTAGCGGGAGAGAACAGGAGACCCAGTACTTC. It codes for CASSVGTSGREQETQYF. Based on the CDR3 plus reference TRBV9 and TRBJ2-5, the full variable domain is DSGVTQTPKHLITATGQRVTLRCSPRSGDLSVYWYQQSLDQGLQFLIQYYNGEERAKGNILERFSAQQFPDLHSELNLSSLELGDSALYFCASSVGTSGREQETQYFGPGTRLLVL.

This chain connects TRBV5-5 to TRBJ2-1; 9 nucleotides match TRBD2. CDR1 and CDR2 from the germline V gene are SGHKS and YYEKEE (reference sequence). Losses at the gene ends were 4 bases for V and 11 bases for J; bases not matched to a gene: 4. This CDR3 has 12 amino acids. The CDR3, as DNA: TGTGCCAGCAGCACCGGGACTAGCAAGCAGTTCTTC. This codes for CASSTGTSKQFF.

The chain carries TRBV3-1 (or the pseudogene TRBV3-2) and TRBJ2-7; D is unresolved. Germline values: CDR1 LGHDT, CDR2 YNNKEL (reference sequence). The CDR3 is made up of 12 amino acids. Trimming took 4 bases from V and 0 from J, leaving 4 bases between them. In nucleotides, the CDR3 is TGTGCCAGCAGCCCCTCCTCCTACGAGCAGTACTTC. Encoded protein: CASSPSSYEQYF.